One and the same sample provided the 19 T cell receptor beta chains below, sequenced in a study of cytomegalovirus exposure and HLA in healthy donors. A multiplex PCR was run with 60 Vbeta primers and 13 Jbeta primers. Libraries were prepared by immunoSEQ multiplex PCR; TCRdb keeps only in-frame clonotypes and omits some of them. This sample yields about 150,000 clones, of which roughly 80% are seen a single time; more than 1.5% belongs to the top ten. The sample comprised PBMCs. The receptor source for this set is a man aged 35 to 55 in good health and CMV-seronegative.

This rearrangement joins TRBV10-3 to TRBJ2-4; weak D call: TRBD2 (5 bases). The V and J ends lost 3 bases and 9 bases respectively, with 24 bases between them. CDR3 length equals 17 residues. Germline-derived CDR1 and CDR2 are ENHRY and SYGVKD. CDR3 sequence reads: CAISEDHGREGGPIQYF. The CDR3 DNA follows: TGTGCCATCAGTGAAGACCACGGACGGGAAGGTGGGCCCATTCAGTACTTC.

The J gene is TRBJ1-2, the V gene TRBV27; TRBD1 matches at 12 bases. CDR1 is MNHEY and CDR2 is SMNVEV in the germline V gene (reference sequence). There are 15 residues in the CDR3. V was clipped by 5 bases and J by 8 bases; unmatched bases: 9. In DNA, the CDR3 is TGTGCCAGCAGTACAGGGACAGGGGGCCTAATAGGCTACACCTTC. Protein sequence: CASSTGTGGLIGYTF.

V is TRBV7-2 and J is TRBJ1-4; D call uncertain. CDR1 and CDR2 from the germline V gene are SGHTA and FQGNSA. CDR3 length: 15 amino acids. Trimming pared 1 base from V and 7 bases from J, leaving 13 bases between. The CDR3 region is CASSLVRGYGEKLFF. The CDR3 bases are TGTGCCAGCAGCTTAGTTAGAGGGTACGGTGAAAAACTGTTTTTT.

The chain is built from TRBV21-1 and TRBJ1-1; the table's D gene call, TRBD1, was not cross checked with the DNA. TRBV21-1 is a documented pseudogene. CDR3 length equals 15 residues. CDR3 bases: TGTGCCAGCAGCAAAACTTGGGACAGGGAAACTGAAGCTTTCTTT. Translating it yields CASSKTWDRETEAFF.

The chain couples TRBV7-3 to TRBJ1-2; TRBD1 matches at 11 bases. The CDR3 has 14 residues. Trimming removed 3 bases from V and 7 bases from J; junction bases left unmatched: 4. Germline loops: CDR1 SGHTA, CDR2 FQGTGA. The CDR3 region is CASSFGQGACGYTF. The DNA for the CDR3 is TGTGCCAGCAGCTTCGGACAGGGGGCGTGTGGCTACACCTTC.

The chain joins TRBV5-6 to TRBJ2-2; 9 nucleotides agree with TRBD2. After removal of 4 bases from V and 4 bases from J, the junction contained 5 bases not matched to a gene. This CDR3 contains 15 residues. From germline, CDR1 is SGHDT and CDR2 YYEEEE. CDR3 amino acids: CASSGRSGGTGELFF. The CDR3 DNA follows: TGTGCCAGCAGCGGGCGTAGCGGGGGCACCGGGGAGCTGTTTTTT.

For the CDR3, the DNA is TGCGCCAGCAGCAGATGGACGTGGGGGGATACCGATGAGCAGTTCTTC. Translating gives CASSRWTWGDTDEQFF. The rearrangement links TRBV5-1 to TRBJ2-1, with D tentatively TRBD2 (6 bases). The CDR3 sequence is 16 residues long. The ends were cut back, 4 bases at V and 8 bases at J, with 22 bases in the middle. CDR1 is SGHRS, CDR2 YFSETQ, per germline.

The chain combines TRBV10-2 with TRBJ2-5; possible D gene TRBD2, 7 bases. Germline CDR1 and CDR2: WSHSY and SAAADI. V was shortened by 3 bases and J by 4 bases, with 12 bases between the two germline ends. This CDR3 is built from 14 residues. The CDR3 sequence is CASSDEGGGETQYF. The CDR3 coding sequence is TGCGCCAGCAGTGATGAGGGGGGGGGAGAGACCCAGTACTTC.

This chain uses TRBV7-8 with TRBJ1-1; maybe TRBD1 (6 bases). Between the trimmed V and J ends, which lost 5 bases and 0 bases, there was a span of 10 bases. The CDR3 is made up of 14 amino acids. The germline V gene encodes CDR1 SGHVS and CDR2 FQNEAQ. The CDR3 region is CASSRTEMNTEAFF. Written as DNA, the CDR3 is TGTGCCAGCAGCCGGACAGAAATGAACACTGAAGCTTTCTTT. Full variable domain (remainder filled in from reference TRBV7-8 and TRBJ1-1): GAGVSQSPRYKVAKRGQDVALRCDPISGHVSLFWYQQALGQGPEFLTYFQNEAQLDKSGLPSDRFFAERPEGSVSTLKIQRTQQEDSAVYLCASSRTEMNTEAFFGQGTRLTVV.

This chain connects TRBV28 to TRBJ2-7; tentatively, D is TRBD1 (5 bases). There are 15 residues in the CDR3. Germline CDR1 and CDR2: MDHEN and SYDVKM. V lost 4 bases, J lost 6 bases, and 19 bases lay in between. CDR3: CASSSEDRGVAEQYF. The CDR3 DNA sequence: TGTGCCAGCAGTTCCGAAGACAGAGGCGTCGCCGAGCAGTACTTC.

With regard to this clone: Other DNA sequences of this sample code for an identical CDR3. The gene calls are TRBV9 and TRBJ1-3; D uncertain. The V gene lost 0 bases and the J gene lost 0 bases, with 10 bases spanning the gap. Germline V lookup: CDR1 SGDLS, CDR2 YYNGEE. CDR3 length: 16 residues. CDR3 in amino acids: CASSVGGGSSGNTIYF. In nucleotides, the CDR3 is TGTGCCAGCAGCGTAGGGGGAGGGAGCTCTGGAAACACCATATATTTT. The full variable domain, in which reference TRBV9 and TRBJ1-3 provide the parts outside the CDR3, is DSGVTQTPKHLITATGQRVTLRCSPRSGDLSVYWYQQSLDQGLQFLIQYYNGEERAKGNILERFSAQQFPDLHSELNLSSLELGDSALYFCASSVGGGSSGNTIYFGEGSWLTVV.

V gene TRBV5-1 combines with J gene TRBJ2-7, with D possibly matching TRBD2 (5 bases). Between the trimmed V and J ends, which lost 0 bases and 2 bases, there was a span of 12 bases. CDR3 length equals 15 residues. Germline V lookup: CDR1 SGHRS, CDR2 YFSETQ. This CDR3 is CASSLEVGDPYEQYF. The CDR3 DNA follows: TGCGCCAGCAGCTTGGAGGTCGGGGATCCCTACGAGCAGTACTTC. Drawing the rest from reference TRBV5-1 and TRBJ2-7, the complete variable domain is KAGVTQTPRYLIKTRGQQVTLSCSPISGHRSVSWYQQTPGQGLQFLFEYFSETQRNKGNFPGRFSGRQFSNSRSEMNVSTLELGDSALYLCASSLEVGDPYEQYFGPGTRLTVT.

J is TRBJ2-7 and V is TRBV6-5, with 8 bases lining up with TRBD2. This CDR3 has 13 residues. J lost 9 bases, V lost 5 bases, and 9 bases had no gene match. Germline CDR1 and CDR2: MNHEY and SVGAGI. The CDR3 is CASSLSRGGGQYF. CDR3 sequence (DNA): TGTGCCAGCAGTCTCTCCCGGGGGGGCGGGCAGTACTTC.

This chain connects TRBV27 to TRBJ2-2; D perhaps matches TRBD2 (6 bases). The V and J ends lost 6 bases and 5 bases respectively, with 16 bases between them. The CDR3 spans 15 residues. Per the germline V gene, CDR1 is MNHEY and CDR2 is SMNVEV (reference sequence). The CDR3 loop reads CASSAGAGGTGELFF. CDR3 nucleotides: TGTGCCAGCAGCGCTGGAGCGGGTGGGACCGGGGAGCTGTTTTTT.

The table lists this clone with a count of one. J is TRBJ2-1 and V is TRBV11-2; D is unresolved. The length of the CDR3 is 8 residues. Germline V lookup: CDR1 SGHAT, CDR2 FQNNGV. Trimming pared 5 bases from V and 15 bases from J, leaving 5 bases between. In DNA form, the CDR3 reads TGTGCCAGCAGCCCAGGGTTCTTC. This codes for CASSPGFF.

This clone has just a few counts. V and J are TRBV5-1 and TRBJ2-1; D is ambiguous. The CDR3 loop spans 13 amino acids. Germline V gives CDR1 SGHRS, CDR2 YFSETQ. V lost 0 bases, J lost 9 bases, and 10 bases lay in between. This chain's CDR3 is CASSLELNGEQFF. In nucleotides, the CDR3 is TGCGCCAGCAGCTTGGAACTTAACGGTGAGCAGTTCTTC.

The J gene is TRBJ2-5, the V gene TRBV7-2; no definite D call. The CDR3 covers 11 residues. Trimming took 5 bases from V and 2 from J, leaving 3 bases between them. Germline V gene lookup returns CDR1 SGHTA and CDR2 FQGNSA. For the CDR3, the DNA is TGTGCCAGCAGCCCACAAGAGACCCAGTACTTC. It specifies CASSPQETQYF.

This clone was recorded once. The chain couples TRBV5-4 to TRBJ1-1; unclear D gene. This CDR3 has 16 amino acids. V shed 4 bases and J shed 1 base, with 17 bases lying between them. Germline V gives CDR1 SGHNT, CDR2 YYREEE (reference sequence). This CDR3 is CASSVWAFRGNTEAFF. In nucleotides, the CDR3 is TGTGCCAGCAGCGTATGGGCTTTCCGTGGGAACACTGAAGCTTTCTTT.

The V and J genes are TRBV13 and TRBJ2-5; 10 nucleotides align to TRBD1. The CDR3 spans 15 residues. With 5 bases clipped from V and 5 bases from J, the junction kept 8 bases outside the gene matches. CDR1 is PRHDT and CDR2 is FYEKMQ in the germline V gene (reference sequence). CDR3 sequence reads: CASSHRDRGRETQYF. As DNA, the CDR3 is TGTGCCAGCAGCCACCGGGACAGGGGACGGGAGACCCAGTACTTC.